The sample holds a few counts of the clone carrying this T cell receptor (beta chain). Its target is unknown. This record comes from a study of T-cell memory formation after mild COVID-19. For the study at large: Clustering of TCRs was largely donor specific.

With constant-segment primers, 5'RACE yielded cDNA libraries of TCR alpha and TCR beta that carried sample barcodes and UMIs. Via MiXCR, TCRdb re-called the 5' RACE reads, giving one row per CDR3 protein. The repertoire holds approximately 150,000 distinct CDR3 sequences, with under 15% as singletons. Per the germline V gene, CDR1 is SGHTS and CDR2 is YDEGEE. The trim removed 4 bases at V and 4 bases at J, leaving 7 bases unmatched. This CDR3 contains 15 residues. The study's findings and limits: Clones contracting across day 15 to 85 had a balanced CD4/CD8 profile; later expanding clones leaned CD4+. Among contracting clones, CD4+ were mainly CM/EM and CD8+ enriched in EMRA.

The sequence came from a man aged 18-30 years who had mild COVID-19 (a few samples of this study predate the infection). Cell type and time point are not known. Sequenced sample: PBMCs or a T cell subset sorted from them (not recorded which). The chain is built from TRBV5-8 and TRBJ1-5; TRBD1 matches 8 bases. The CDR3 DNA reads TGTGCCAGCAGCGGTAGGACAGGGCCTAATCAGCCCCAGCATTTT. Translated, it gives CASSGRTGPNQPQHF.